These 13 T cell receptor beta chains were all obtained from the same sample, sequenced in a study of preoperative IRX-2 immunotherapy in early breast cancer. Stated treatment: preoperative locoregional IRX-2 cytokine immunotherapy. Only in-frame clones appear in the TCRdb table, and some are missing; sequencing was by immunoSEQ multiplex PCR. The sample gives approximately 98,000 clones, 86% of which show up once; roughly 2% is in the top ten. The input for sequencing was tumor tissue, taken after IRX-2 immunotherapy. The receptor set was obtained from a human donor with breast cancer.

V is TRBV6-8 and J is TRBJ1-2; tentative D call: TRBD1 (6 bases). Trimming left V 7 bases short and J 2 bases short, with 26 bases between. The CDR3 has 18 residues. Germline CDR1 is MNHGY and CDR2 is SAAAGT. The CDR3 region has the DNA TGTGCCAGCACCAAAATACCGGGGGCCCCCTCCATCAACTATGGCTACACCTTC. This encodes CASTKIPGAPSINYGYTF.

A few counts support this clone. The chain joins TRBV6-8 to TRBJ1-1, with D possibly matching TRBD1 (6 bases). V lost 6 bases, J lost 3 bases, and 14 bases lay in between. The CDR3 sequence is 14 residues long. CDR1 and CDR2 from the germline V gene are MNHGY and SAAAGT. The CDR3 DNA is TGTGCCAGCAGACGGACAGTGGCGGACACTGAAGCTTTCTTT. Protein sequence: CASRRTVADTEAFF.

This clone was observed a handful of times. The chain joins TRBV19 to TRBJ1-2; 7 bases align to TRBD1. Germline loops: CDR1 LNHDA, CDR2 SQIVND (reference sequence). Unmatched junction bases numbered 1, after V lost 3 bases and J lost 3 bases. The CDR3 loop spans 13 amino acids. The CDR3 sequence: CASSIQGDYGYTF. The CDR3 DNA reads as TGTGCCAGTAGTATTCAGGGGGACTATGGCTACACCTTC. Drawing the rest from reference TRBV19 and TRBJ1-2, the complete variable domain is DGGITQSPKYLFRKEGQNVTLSCEQNLNHDAMYWYRQDPGQGLRLIYYSQIVNDFQKGDIAEGYSVSREKKESFPLTVTSAQKNPTAFYLCASSIQGDYGYTFGSGTRLTVV.

V gene TRBV19 combines with J gene TRBJ2-1; 15 nucleotides align to TRBD2. Germline V gene lookup returns CDR1 LNHDA and CDR2 SQIVND (reference sequence). The CDR3 sequence is 16 residues long. V gave up 10 bases and J gave up 0 bases; unmatched junction bases: 4. The CDR3 bases are TGTGCCACCGGACTAGCGGGAGGGAGCTCCTACAATGAGCAGTTCTTC. As protein: CATGLAGGSSYNEQFF.

The chain combines TRBV5-1 with TRBJ1-4; 8 bases are shared with TRBD1. J was trimmed by 7 bases and V by 4 bases; bases with no gene match: 9. The CDR3 is 15 residues long. Germline loops: CDR1 SGHRS, CDR2 YFSETQ. The CDR3 coding sequence is TGCGCCAGCAGCGCCCGGACAGGGACCGGTGAAAAACTGTTTTTT. Encoded protein: CASSARTGTGEKLFF.

V usage is TRBV5-1 and J usage is TRBJ2-1; no definite D call. Trimming stripped 2 bases from V and 3 bases from J, with 9 bases between. From germline, CDR1 is SGHRS and CDR2 YFSETQ. There are 14 residues in the CDR3. In DNA, the CDR3 is TGCGCCAGCAGCTTAGGCCAGCTCTACAATGAGCAGTTCTTC. It specifies CASSLGQLYNEQFF.

This clone appeared a single time. The chain links TRBV28 to TRBJ1-2; D unclear. CDR3 length equals 14 residues. Trimming took 6 bases from V and 11 from J, leaving 22 bases between them. Per the germline V gene, CDR1 is MDHEN and CDR2 is SYDVKM. CDR3 DNA sequence: TGTGCCAGCAGGGGGAAAGGTATCGGGGAGAGATACACCTTC. It translates to CASRGKGIGERYTF.

V is TRBV11-3 and J is TRBJ2-1; D uncertain. CDR1 and CDR2 (germline): SGHNT, YENEEA. CDR3 size: 17 residues. Deletions cut 2 bases from V and 0 bases from J, with 14 bases between. CDR3 protein: CASSLTVRVSSYNEQFF. The CDR3 DNA reads TGTGCCAGCAGCTTAACGGTGCGAGTTAGCTCCTACAATGAGCAGTTCTTC.

The genes are TRBV6-8 and TRBJ2-7; 8 bases are a match to TRBD1. V gave up 7 bases and J gave up 6 bases; unmatched junction bases: 8. CDR1 and CDR2 from the germline V gene are MNHGY and SAAAGT. The length of the CDR3 is 13 residues. As DNA, the CDR3 is TGTGCCAGCACGGCAGGGGGCGCGGGCGAGCAGTACTTC. It codes for CASTAGGAGEQYF.

This sequence joins TRBV6-1 and TRBJ2-1; D not resolved. Trimming left V 0 bases short and J 7 bases short, with 10 bases between. The CDR3 consists of 14 residues. Germline loops: CDR1 MNHNS, CDR2 SASEGT. Here the CDR3 reads CASSEASLGNEQFF. CDR3 in DNA: TGTGCCAGCAGTGAAGCTAGTCTGGGAAATGAGCAGTTCTTC.

The chain links TRBV10-3 to TRBJ2-5; 9 bases line up with TRBD2. CDR1 ENHRY and CDR2 SYGVKD come from the germline V gene. The CDR3 consists of 17 residues. V trimming: 2 bases; J trimming: 5 bases; junction bases outside the gene matches: 12. The CDR3 region has the DNA TGTGCCATCAGTGAGGCTACGGCGGGAGGGCCAAAGGAGACCCAGTACTTC. Its protein product is CAISEATAGGPKETQYF.

The V gene is TRBV28, the J gene TRBJ1-3, with 10 nucleotides matching TRBD1. In germline, CDR1 is MDHEN, CDR2 SYDVKM. The V and J ends lost 5 bases and 4 bases, in that order; junction bases with no gene match: 8. The CDR3 sequence is 16 residues long. The CDR3 is CASSRRQGAKGNTIYF. For the CDR3, the DNA is TGTGCCAGCAGTCGACGACAGGGGGCGAAGGGAAACACCATATATTTT.

This clone was seen once. The genes are TRBV29-1 and TRBJ2-1; 7 bases match TRBD1. In germline, CDR1 is SQVTM, CDR2 ANQGSEA. The V and J ends lost 7 bases and 0 bases, in that order; junction bases with no gene match: 3. There are 13 residues in the CDR3. CDR3 in amino acids: CSGRDSSYNEQFF. The DNA of the CDR3 is TGCAGCGGTAGGGACAGCTCCTACAATGAGCAGTTCTTC.